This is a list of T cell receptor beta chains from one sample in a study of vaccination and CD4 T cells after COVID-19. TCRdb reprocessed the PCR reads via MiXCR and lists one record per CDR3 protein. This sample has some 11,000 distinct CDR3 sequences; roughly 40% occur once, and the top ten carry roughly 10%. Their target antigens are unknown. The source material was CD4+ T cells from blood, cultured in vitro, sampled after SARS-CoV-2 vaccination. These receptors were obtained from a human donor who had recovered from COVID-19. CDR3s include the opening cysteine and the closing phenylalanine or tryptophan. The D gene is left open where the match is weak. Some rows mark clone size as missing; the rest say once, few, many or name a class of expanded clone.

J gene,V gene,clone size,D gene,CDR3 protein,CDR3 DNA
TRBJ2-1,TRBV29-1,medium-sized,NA,CSVYGLEQFF,TGCAGCGTTTATGGGTTAGAGCAGTTCTTC
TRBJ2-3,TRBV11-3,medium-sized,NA,CASSLDSGRGTQYF,TGTGCCAGCAGCTTAGATAGCGGCCGTGGTACGCAGTATTTT
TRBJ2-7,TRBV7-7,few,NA,CASSLGGRSYEQYF,TGTGCTAGCAGCTTGGGAGGACGGTCCTACGAGCAGTACTTC
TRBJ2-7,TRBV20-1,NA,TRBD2,CSATRLAGIYEQYF,TGCAGTGCTACTCGACTAGCGGGTATATACGAGCAGTACTTC
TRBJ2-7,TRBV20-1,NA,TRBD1,CGARQGFLYEQYF,TGCGGTGCTCGACAGGGATTCCTCTACGAGCAGTACTTC
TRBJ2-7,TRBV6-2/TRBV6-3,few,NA,CASRSGDASYEQYF,TGTGCCAGCCGTTCCGGGGACGCTTCCTACGAGCAGTACTTC
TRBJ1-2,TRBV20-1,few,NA,CSARDKGGYTF,TGCAGTGCTAGAGATAAGGGTGGCTACACCTTC
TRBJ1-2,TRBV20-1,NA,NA,CSARGDANYGYTF,TGCAGTGCTAGAGGAGACGCTAACTATGGCTACACCTTC
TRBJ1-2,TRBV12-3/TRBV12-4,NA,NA,CASSFGHGYTF,TGTGCCAGCAGTTTCGGCCACGGCTACACCTTC
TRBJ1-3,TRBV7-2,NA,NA,CASSNFQGTSGNTIYF,TGTGCCAGCAGCAACTTTCAGGGGACCTCTGGAAACACCATATATTTT
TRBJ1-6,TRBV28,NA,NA,CASSFRRSYNSPLHF,TGTGCCAGCAGTTTCAGGCGGTCCTATAATTCACCCCTCCACTTT
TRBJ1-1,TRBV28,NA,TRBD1,CASRDQGAGEAFF,TGTGCCAGCAGGGACCAGGGGGCGGGTGAAGCTTTCTTT
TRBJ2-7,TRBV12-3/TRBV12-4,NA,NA,CASSLALMGEQYF,TGTGCCAGCAGTTTAGCGCTCATGGGCGAGCAGTACTTC
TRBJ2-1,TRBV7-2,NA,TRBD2,CASSLRLAGGHNEQFF,TGTGCCAGCAGCCTCCGACTAGCGGGAGGTCACAATGAGCAGTTCTTC
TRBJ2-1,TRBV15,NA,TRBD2,CATSRDLGLAGEGAFF,TGTGCCACCAGCAGAGATCTTGGACTAGCGGGAGAAGGGGCGTTCTTC
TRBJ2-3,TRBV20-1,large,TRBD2,CSARDPGQREVTTDTQYF,TGCAGTGCTAGAGACCCCGGGCAGCGGGAGGTTACTACAGATACGCAGTATTTT